This TCR beta chain appears in the sequencing data of a study of molecular identifiers for immune sequencing clone quantification. This clonotype has a count of ten or more. As yet, its antigen is unknown. Every naive CD8 library was made from between roughly 17,000 and 1,100,000 sorted cells with 10%, 30% or 50% RNA. Sorting defined naive CD8 T cells as CD8+CD4-CCR7+CD45RA+. Using its own MiXCR run on the PCR reads, TCRdb lists one record per CDR3 protein. Among about 68,000 distinct CDR3 sequences, less than 20% were seen once, and the ten largest hold approximately 1.5%. Points from the study as a whole: It was shown that clones above 20 RNA copies held over 97% of effector molecules, but under 1% in naive cells. Amid roughly 1 million naive cells, spiked Jurkat TCR RNA from one cell was reportedly still detectable.

The trim removed 2 bases at V and 4 bases at J, leaving 15 bases unmatched. The CDR3 extends over 18 amino acids. Germline CDR1 and CDR2: SQVTM and ANQGSEA. The clonotype was recovered from a human donor in good health. Some libraries in this study had Jurkat cell RNA spiked in. V is TRBV29-1 and J is TRBJ2-5; 11 bases line up with TRBD2. Source material: naive CD8+ T cells from blood, with Jurkat cell RNA spiked in. The subset is: FACS-sorted CD8+CD4-CCR7+CD45RA+ naive T cells. For the CDR3, the DNA is TGCAGCGTTGAAACCCCGGGACTAGCGGACACAGTGGGAGAGACCCAGTACTTC. The encoded protein is CSVETPGLADTVGETQYF.